This entry is about one TCR beta chain. This sample was included in a study of OX40 agonist ivuxolimab in advanced cancers. Study context: Participants, 82.7% male, averaged about 59 years of age, ranging from roughly 23 to 90.

Assay: immunoSEQ multiplex PCR; the TCRdb copy retains only in-frame clones and omits some. The sample consists of roughly 80,000 clones, approximately 90% of them appearing once. Germline CDR1 is SGHTA and CDR2 is FQGNSA. The CDR3 extends over 15 amino acids. The V end was cut by 5 bases, the J end by 6 bases, with 14 bases between. The chain combines TRBV7-2 with TRBJ1-6; unclear D gene. The source material was CD4+ or CD8+ T cells sorted from blood, sampled in a trial of the OX40 agonist ivuxolimab. The sequence came from an adult with an advanced solid tumor such as melanoma, head and neck, liver or kidney cancer. In DNA form, the CDR3 reads TGTGCCAGCAGCCCGCAACGAGGGCCTAATTCACCCCTCCACTTT. As protein: CASSPQRGPNSPLHF.